These 23 T cell receptor beta chains share one sample of origin, sequenced in a study of blood T cell repertoires in COVID-19. Using immunoSEQ multiplex PCR, the repertoire was profiled, and TCRdb retains in-frame clones only, with some absent. The sample holds over 150,000 clones, approximately 88% seen once. The sequencing input was peripheral blood. Every receptor here comes from a woman aged 40 to 50 with COVID-19, enrolled during active disease.

CDR3 sequence reads: CASGPGLSRVNEQFF. The CDR3 nucleotides read TGTGCTAGTGGGCCGGGACTAAGCAGGGTCAATGAGCAGTTCTTC. The chain uses TRBV12-5 and TRBJ2-1; 7 positions match TRBD2. The CDR3 covers 15 residues. The ends lost 6 bases at V and 6 bases at J; junction bases unmatched: 11. The germline V gene has CDR1 LGHNT and CDR2 FRNRAP. The full variable domain, with the rest looked up from reference TRBV12-5 and TRBJ2-1, is DARVTQTPRHKVTEMGQEVTMRCQPILGHNTVFWYRQTMMQGLELLAYFRNRAPLDDSGMPKDRFSAEMPDATLATLKIQPSEPRDSAVYFCASGPGLSRVNEQFFGPGTRLTVL.

The chain joins TRBV7-8 to TRBJ2-5, with 8 nucleotides matching TRBD2. V gave up 1 base and J gave up 4 bases; unmatched junction bases: 8. The length of the CDR3 is 16 residues. Germline values: CDR1 SGHVS, CDR2 FQNEAQ. The CDR3 protein is CASSLDGTRIRETQYF. As DNA, the CDR3 is TGTGCCAGCAGCTTAGACGGGACTAGGATTAGAGAGACCCAGTACTTC.

V usage is TRBV27 and J usage is TRBJ2-1; no firm D call. The CDR3 has 15 amino acids. The V gene lost 5 bases and the J gene lost 0 bases, with 11 bases spanning the gap. Germline values: CDR1 MNHEY, CDR2 SMNVEV (reference sequence). CDR3 in DNA: TGTGCCAGCAGTCCTTACCTCGGCTCCTACAATGAGCAGTTCTTC. Amino acids: CASSPYLGSYNEQFF.

The genes are TRBV14 and TRBJ2-4, with 11 bases aligning to TRBD1. This CDR3 comprises 16 residues. Looked up from germline, CDR1 is SGHDN and CDR2 is FVKESK. V shed 0 bases, J shed 7 bases, and the junction held 5 bases outside the gene matches. The CDR3 is CASSQEGQGGENIQYF. The CDR3 nucleotides read TGTGCCAGCAGCCAAGAGGGACAGGGGGGAGAGAACATTCAGTACTTC.

J is TRBJ1-1 and V is TRBV10-3; D perhaps matches TRBD1 (5 bases). Looked up from germline, CDR1 is ENHRY and CDR2 is SYGVKD. Trimming stripped 6 bases from V and 9 bases from J, with 14 bases between. The CDR3 has 12 residues. Written as DNA, the CDR3 is TGTGCCATCAGGAACTCGGGGGACCAAGCTTTCTTT. It translates to CAIRNSGDQAFF.

The chain couples TRBV7-3 to TRBJ2-3; D call uncertain. The V end was cut by 0 bases, the J end by 1 base, with 5 bases between. The CDR3 has 14 amino acids. Germline CDR1 reads SGHTA; CDR2 reads FQGTGA. The CDR3 region is CASSLTSGTDTQYF. The CDR3 bases are TGTGCCAGCAGCTTAACGTCGGGCACAGATACGCAGTATTTT.

This sequence joins TRBV7-9 and TRBJ1-3; the D gene is possibly TRBD1 (6 bases). Trimming took 10 bases from V and 4 from J, leaving 8 bases between them. Germline-derived CDR1 and CDR2 are SEHNR and FQNEAQ (reference sequence). The CDR3 is made up of 11 amino acids. CDR3 DNA: TGTGCCACCCAGGGGGGAAACACCATATATTTT. Its translation: CATQGGNTIYF.

The chain couples TRBV6-5 to TRBJ1-1, with no clear D. Germline assignment: CDR1 MNHEY and CDR2 SVGAGI. Trimming shortened V by 11 bases and J by 1 base, and 14 bases separated the two germline ends. This CDR3 is 13 amino acids long. CDR3 coding DNA: TGTGCCGCGGGTCTTTGGACGAACACTGAAGCTTTCTTT. Translated, it gives CAAGLWTNTEAFF.

The chain joins TRBV5-5 to TRBJ1-4, with TRBD1 as a possible D gene (5 bases). The CDR3 totals 18 residues. V lost 3 bases to trimming and J lost 7 bases, with 25 bases between them. The germline CDR1 and CDR2 sequences are SGHKS and YYEKEE (reference sequence). The CDR3 DNA reads as TGTGCCAGCAGCTCCATTATGGGAAAGACCGGGGGAGGTGAAAAACTGTTTTTT. It codes for CASSSIMGKTGGGEKLFF.

This clone was recorded a few times. The V and J genes are TRBV20-1 and TRBJ2-7; D ambiguous. Per the germline V gene, CDR1 is DFQATT and CDR2 is SNEGSKA (reference sequence). CDR3 size: 11 residues. With 2 bases removed from V and 6 bases from J, the gap between germline ends came to 8 bases. CDR3 nucleotides: TGCAGTGCTAGACAGGCCGCCGAGCAGTACTTC. Its translation is CSARQAAEQYF.

This rearrangement joins TRBV28 to TRBJ1-1; D unresolved. CDR3 length: 12 amino acids. Trimming shortened V by 3 bases and J by 7 bases, and 9 bases separated the two germline ends. Germline values: CDR1 MDHEN, CDR2 SYDVKM. The CDR3 coding sequence is TGTGCCAGCAGTTTGGCCCCCTTTGAAGCTTTCTTT. Encoded protein: CASSLAPFEAFF.

This clone was seen a single time. This rearrangement joins TRBV28 to TRBJ1-4; D unresolved. Trimming shortened V by 5 bases and J by 6 bases, and 4 bases separated the two germline ends. The CDR3 has 11 amino acids. CDR1 is MDHEN and CDR2 is SYDVKM in the germline V gene. The CDR3: CASSRYEKLFF. CDR3 DNA: TGTGCCAGCAGTCGGTATGAAAAACTGTTTTTT.

The chain links TRBV10-3 to TRBJ1-4; D is undetermined. Germline assignment: CDR1 ENHRY and CDR2 SYGVKD. The CDR3 covers 13 residues. Trimming left V 8 bases short and J 5 bases short, with 12 bases between. The CDR3 DNA follows: TGTGCCATCGAGGTCCCGGAGAATGAAAAACTGTTTTTT. Its translation is CAIEVPENEKLFF.

The chain recombines TRBV6-5 with TRBJ1-5; D perhaps matches TRBD1 (6 bases). The CDR3 contains 13 residues. Trimming took off 8 bases at V and 2 bases at J, with 10 bases between the two ends. Germline V gene sequence: CDR1 MNHEY, CDR2 SVGAGI. The CDR3: CASSGQRNQPQHF. DNA for the CDR3: TGTGCCAGCTCGGGACAACGCAATCAGCCCCAGCATTTT.

The genes are TRBV27 and TRBJ2-1; no definite D call. The germline CDR1 and CDR2 sequences are MNHEY and SMNVEV (reference sequence). The CDR3 contains 13 residues. V was pared by 7 bases and J by 1 base, with 8 bases between. The CDR3: CASTRHSYNEQFF. DNA of the CDR3: TGTGCCAGCACGAGACATTCCTACAATGAGCAGTTCTTC.

The chain is built from TRBV7-3 and TRBJ2-3; D perhaps matches TRBD1 (6 bases). Trimming took off 5 bases at V and 2 bases at J, with 14 bases between the two ends. This CDR3 is built from 15 residues. Germline V gene data show CDR1 as SGHTA and CDR2 as FQGTGA. The CDR3 nucleotides are TGTGCCAGCAGCCAACAGGGAAGCCACACAGATACGCAGTATTTT. Its protein is CASSQQGSHTDTQYF.

The rearrangement uses TRBV7-9 and TRBJ2-3; D uncertain. This CDR3 spans 16 amino acids. V lost 7 bases and J lost 2, with 19 bases in between. Germline loops: CDR1 SEHNR, CDR2 FQNEAQ (reference sequence). In DNA form, the CDR3 reads TGTGCCAGCATGCCCCCCTATCGCGAGGCCACAGATACGCAGTATTTT. Translating gives CASMPPYREATDTQYF. The full variable domain, rest sourced from reference TRBV7-9 and TRBJ2-3, is DTGVSQNPRHKITKRGQNVTFRCDPISEHNRLYWYRQTLGQGPEFLTYFQNEAQLEKSRLLSDRFSAERPKGSFSTLEIQRTEQGDSAMYLCASMPPYREATDTQYFGPGTRLTVL.

The chain recombines TRBV20-1 with TRBJ1-4; 8 nucleotides align to TRBD1. Trimming at V came to 6 bases and at J to 12 bases, leaving 6 bases not matched to a gene. Germline V lookup: CDR1 DFQATT, CDR2 SNEGSKA (reference sequence). The CDR3 length is 11 residues. CDR3 amino acids: CSAVDRAELFF. CDR3 nucleotide sequence: TGCAGTGCCGTGGACAGGGCGGAACTGTTTTTT.

This clone was counted once. The rearrangement joins TRBV12-3 or TRBV12-4 to TRBJ2-1, with D possibly matching TRBD1 (6 bases). CDR3 length: 13 residues. Trimming stripped 6 bases from V and 0 bases from J, with 6 bases between. This CDR3 reads CASRDSSYNEQFF. The CDR3 DNA follows: TGTGCCAGCAGGGACAGCTCCTACAATGAGCAGTTCTTC.

This clone was seen a single time. V usage is TRBV11-3 and J usage is TRBJ2-7, with TRBD1 matching 10 bases. This CDR3 contains 16 residues. Germline V CDR1 and CDR2: SGHNT, YENEEA. V shed 5 bases, J shed 4 bases, and the junction held 11 bases outside the gene matches. CDR3 amino acids: CASSQPGDRGKYEQYF. CDR3 coding DNA: TGTGCCAGCAGCCAGCCCGGGGACAGGGGAAAATACGAGCAGTACTTC.

This sequence joins TRBV19 and TRBJ1-2; 7 nucleotides line up with TRBD1. The CDR3 sequence is 12 residues long. Germline V CDR1 and CDR2: LNHDA, SQIVND (reference sequence). Trimming removed 9 bases from V and 4 bases from J; junction bases left unmatched: 5. The CDR3 is CASNRGVYGYTF. The CDR3 bases are TGTGCCAGCAACAGGGGAGTCTATGGCTACACCTTC.

The V and J genes are TRBV6-5 and TRBJ2-1; tentatively, D is TRBD2 (6 bases). From germline, CDR1 is MNHEY and CDR2 SVGAGI. The V end lost 5 bases, the J end lost 6 bases, and 17 bases lay between the germline ends. The length of the CDR3 is 15 residues. CDR3: CASSRGLTLINEQFF. CDR3 in DNA: TGTGCCAGCAGTAGAGGACTAACCCTTATCAATGAGCAGTTCTTC.

This rearrangement joins TRBV4-1 to TRBJ1-2; D is ambiguous. V was pared by 0 bases and J by 14 bases, with 16 bases between. The V gene's germline CDR1 is MGHRA and CDR2 YSYEKL. The CDR3 runs 13 residues. The CDR3 reads CASSQEIVIHRTF. As DNA, the CDR3 is TGCGCCAGCAGCCAAGAAATCGTGATCCACCGGACCTTC.